Listed here are 6 T cell receptor beta chains from one sample, sequenced in a study of cytomegalovirus exposure and HLA in healthy donors. Using immunoSEQ multiplex PCR, the repertoire was profiled, and TCRdb retains in-frame clones only, with some absent. Altogether fewer than 250,000 clones are present, roughly 86% being singletons, with the ten largest covering 1.4% to 1.5%. The sample consisted of PBMCs. Source of these receptors: a woman aged 18-35 years in good health and CMV-seronegative.

This sequence joins TRBV7-6 and TRBJ1-1, with D uncertain. The CDR3 contains 14 residues. Deletions cut 6 bases from V and 0 bases from J, with 11 bases between. Germline loops: CDR1 SGHVS, CDR2 FNYEAQ. The CDR3, as DNA: TGTGCCAGCAGTCAGACCGGAGTGAACACTGAAGCTTTCTTT. Residues: CASSQTGVNTEAFF.

The chain has TRBV5-1 and TRBJ1-4, with TRBD1 as a possible D gene (5 bases). Looked up from germline, CDR1 is SGHRS and CDR2 is YFSETQ. The CDR3 contains 14 residues. V gave up 0 bases and J gave up 5 bases, with 8 bases separating them. The CDR3 coding sequence is TGCGCCAGCAGCTTGGCGGGGGGGAATGAAAAACTGTTTTTT. It codes for CASSLAGGNEKLFF. Based on the CDR3 plus reference TRBV5-1 and TRBJ1-4, the full variable domain is KAGVTQTPRYLIKTRGQQVTLSCSPISGHRSVSWYQQTPGQGLQFLFEYFSETQRNKGNFPGRFSGRQFSNSRSEMNVSTLELGDSALYLCASSLAGGNEKLFFGSGTQLSVL.

This CDR3 reads CASSPQGGGYGYTF. In DNA, the CDR3 is TGTGCCAGCAGTCCACAGGGGGGAGGCTATGGCTACACCTTC. V usage is TRBV2 and J usage is TRBJ1-2; 8 bases fit TRBD1. Losses at the gene ends were 5 bases for V and 4 bases for J; bases not matched to a gene: 6. Germline CDR1 and CDR2: SNHLY and FYNNEI. The CDR3 totals 14 residues.

This CDR3 is CASSRDRGKETQYF. CDR3 coding DNA: TGTGCCAGCAGCAGAGACAGGGGTAAAGAGACCCAGTACTTC. The chain couples TRBV21-1 to TRBJ2-5; the DNA was not compared with TRBD1, the D call given in the table. TRBV21-1 is described as a pseudogene. This CDR3 region has 14 residues.

The chain joins TRBV5-1 to TRBJ1-2, with D possibly TRBD1 on 6 matching bases. CDR3 length: 13 amino acids. Germline V gives CDR1 SGHRS, CDR2 YFSETQ. Trimming pared 4 bases from V and 3 bases from J, leaving 10 bases between. The CDR3 is CASSTDSDYGYTF. CDR3 nucleotide sequence: TGCGCCAGCAGCACGGACAGCGACTATGGCTACACCTTC.

The rearrangement links TRBV6-1 to TRBJ2-1; possible D gene TRBD1, 5 bases. V was trimmed by 7 bases and J by 7 bases, leaving 14 bases between them. This CDR3 is 13 amino acids long. Germline V lookup: CDR1 MNHNS, CDR2 SASEGT. CDR3 bases: TGTGCCAGCACGGGCCAGGGTCCGAATGAGCAGTTCTTC. Amino acids: CASTGQGPNEQFF.